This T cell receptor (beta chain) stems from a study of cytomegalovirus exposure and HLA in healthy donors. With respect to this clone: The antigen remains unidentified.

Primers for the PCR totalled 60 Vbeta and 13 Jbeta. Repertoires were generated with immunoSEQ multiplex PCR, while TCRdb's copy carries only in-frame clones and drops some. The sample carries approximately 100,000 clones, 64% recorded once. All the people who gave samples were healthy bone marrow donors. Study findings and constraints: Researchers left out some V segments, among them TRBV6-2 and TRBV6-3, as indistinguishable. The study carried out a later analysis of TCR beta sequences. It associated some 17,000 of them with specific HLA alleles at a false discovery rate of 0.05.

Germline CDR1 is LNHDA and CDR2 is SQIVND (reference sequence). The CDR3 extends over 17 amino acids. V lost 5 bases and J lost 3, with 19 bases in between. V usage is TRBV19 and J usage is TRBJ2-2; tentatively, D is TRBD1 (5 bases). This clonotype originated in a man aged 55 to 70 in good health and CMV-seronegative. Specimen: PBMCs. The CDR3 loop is CASSSHGQGPYTGELFF. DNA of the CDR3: TGTGCCAGTAGTTCTCACGGACAAGGCCCCTACACCGGGGAGCTGTTTTTT.